A single sample is the source of the 11 T cell receptor beta chains below, sequenced in a study of shared clonotypes between healthy human individuals. TCRdb keeps only in-frame clones here, not all; method: immunoSEQ multiplex PCR. The data contain under 150,000 clones, about 70% of them singletons. The source material was memory CD8+ T cells sorted from blood. Specified subset: CD45RO+ cells pooled with CCR7-negative TemRA cells. The receptors come from a woman in her twenties or thirties in good health.

This clone has ten or more counts. V and J are TRBV6-5 and TRBJ1-3; D gene ambiguous. The CDR3 length is 14 residues. Germline V CDR1 and CDR2: MNHEY, SVGAGI. V lost 0 bases and J 1 base, leaving 4 bases between the germline ends. This chain's CDR3 is CASSYSKSGNTIYF. The DNA of the CDR3 is TGTGCCAGCAGTTACTCTAAGTCTGGAAACACCATATATTTT.

The rearrangement links TRBV5-6 to TRBJ2-7; 14 nucleotides align to TRBD2. The CDR3 covers 14 residues. Germline lookup yields CDR1 SGHDT and CDR2 YYEEEE. Trimming cost V 3 bases and J 6 bases; bases outside gene matches: 2. CDR3 region: CASSSGLAGVEQYF. The CDR3 DNA sequence: TGTGCCAGCAGCTCGGGACTAGCGGGAGTCGAGCAGTACTTC. Complete variable domain (other parts from reference TRBV5-6 and TRBJ2-7): DAGVTQSPTHLIKTRGQQVTLRCSPKSGHDTVSWYQQALGQGPQFIFQYYEEEERQRGNFPDRFSGHQFPNYSSELNVNALLLGDSALYLCASSSGLAGVEQYFGPGTRLTVT.

The rearrangement uses TRBV5-4 and TRBJ1-2; 12 bases align to TRBD1. Germline V CDR1 and CDR2: SGHNT, YYREEE (reference sequence). The CDR3 loop spans 17 amino acids. The ends lost 2 bases at V and 4 bases at J; junction bases unmatched: 9. The CDR3 nucleotides are TGTGCCAGCAGCTTTAGCGGGACAGGGGGCGCCGTCTATGGCTACACCTTC. It translates to CASSFSGTGGAVYGYTF.

There are a few counts of this clone. V gene TRBV6-1 combines with J gene TRBJ2-2, with 8 bases aligning to TRBD2. Looked up from germline, CDR1 is MNHNS and CDR2 is SASEGT. This CDR3 is built from 14 residues. Germline trimming cut 10 bases from V and 1 base from J; bases unmatched to any gene: 5. CDR3 region: CATLAGENTGELFF. As DNA, the CDR3 is TGTGCCACCCTAGCGGGTGAGAACACCGGGGAGCTGTTTTTT.

V usage is TRBV28 and J usage is TRBJ1-5; D unclear. Germline loops: CDR1 MDHEN, CDR2 SYDVKM. Trimming stripped 2 bases from V and 0 bases from J, with 11 bases between. This CDR3 is built from 16 residues. CDR3 in amino acids: CASSLTLSYSNQPQHF. DNA of the CDR3: TGTGCCAGCAGTTTAACCTTAAGCTATAGCAATCAGCCCCAGCATTTT.

This clone was recorded a few times. The chain joins TRBV9 to TRBJ2-5, with a possible D match to TRBD2 (7 bases). The DNA end is a closer match to TRBJ2-7, so the J assignment may be wrong. The CDR3 has 16 residues. The germline gives CDR1 SGDLS, CDR2 YYNGEE. The CDR3 DNA is TGTGCCAGCAGCGCAGGGGAGGGAGGTCTTTACTACGAGCAGTACTTC. This encodes CASSAGEGGLYYEQYF.

This clone was observed once. The chain uses TRBV25-1 and TRBJ2-1, with 7 bases that match TRBD2. Trimming took 6 bases from V and 5 from J; bases not matched to a gene: 10. The CDR3 contains 15 residues. The germline gives CDR1 MGHDK, CDR2 SYGVNS. The CDR3: CASSSSSGTDNEQFF. The CDR3 nucleotides are TGTGCCAGCAGCTCATCGAGCGGGACTGACAATGAGCAGTTCTTC.

This clone was observed a few times. V is TRBV2 and J is TRBJ2-7; D tentatively fits TRBD1 or TRBD2 (5 bases each). In germline, CDR1 is SNHLY, CDR2 FYNNEI. The ends were cut back, 3 bases at V and 0 bases at J, with 12 bases in the middle. This CDR3 comprises 15 residues. The CDR3 region is CASSDVGENSYEQYF. The CDR3, as DNA: TGTGCCAGCAGTGACGTGGGGGAAAACTCCTACGAGCAGTACTTC.

The chain employs TRBV6-6 and TRBJ1-1; D call uncertain. CDR1 and CDR2 from the germline V gene are MNHNY and SVGAGI (reference sequence). Trimming took 0 bases from V and 5 from J, leaving 10 bases between them. The CDR3 sequence is 14 residues long. The CDR3 reads CASSYSIAGTEAFF. CDR3 DNA sequence: TGTGCCAGCAGTTACTCGATAGCGGGTACTGAAGCTTTCTTT.

This chain connects TRBV7-2 to TRBJ1-1, with D possibly being TRBD1 (5 bases). Germline V gene data show CDR1 as SGHTA and CDR2 as FQGNSA. This CDR3 contains 13 residues. V was cut by 5 bases and J by 6 bases, with 13 bases left in between. The CDR3 loop is CASSVYQGPEAFF. The CDR3 DNA follows: TGTGCCAGCAGCGTTTATCAGGGACCTGAAGCTTTCTTT.

The chain employs TRBV27 and TRBJ2-1, with 11 bases fitting TRBD2. J gave up 6 bases and V 5 bases, and 0 bases lay outside the gene matches. The CDR3 has 13 amino acids. Germline-derived CDR1 and CDR2 are MNHEY and SMNVEV (reference sequence). The CDR3 coding sequence is TGTGCCAGCAGTACTAGCGGGAGCAATGAGCAGTTCTTC. This gives the protein CASSTSGSNEQFF.